This entry lists 2 T cell receptor beta chains sequenced from one sample in a study of cytomegalovirus exposure and HLA in healthy donors (dated by TCRdb to about 2017). Libraries were made using the immunoSEQ multiplex PCR assay. For the multiplex PCR, a mixture combining 60 forward primers for TCR Vbeta segments and 13 reverse primers for TCR Jbeta segments was used. Held by TCRdb, this immuneACCESS table contains in-frame sequences only and omits some clones. Under half of the omission traces to an unresolved V gene where checked; the cause of the rest is unknown. The sample contains approximately 100,000 clones, roughly 82% of them found a single time. Roughly 11% of the sample comes from the top ten. Input material: PBMCs. These receptors were collected from a man aged 40-49 years in good health and CMV-seropositive.

The chain employs TRBV18 and TRBJ1-2; no definite D call. The germline V and J ends were trimmed by 2 bases and 1 base, with 11 bases remaining between them. The germline V gene has CDR1 KGHSH and CDR2 LQKENI. This CDR3 spans 15 amino acids. CDR3 DNA: TGTGCCAGCTCACCAGAAGCTACGAATAACTATGGCTACACCTTC. It is translated as CASSPEATNNYGYTF.

The chain carries TRBV29-1 and TRBJ2-5, with TRBD1 matching 8 bases. The V segment lost 7 bases and the J segment 5 bases; nucleotides outside the gene matches: 6. Germline V lookup: CDR1 SQVTM, CDR2 ANQGSEA. This CDR3 comprises 12 residues. The CDR3 DNA reads as TGCAGCGGGGGTAGGACAGGGGAGACCCAGTACTTC. This encodes CSGGRTGETQYF.